The entry below describes one TCR beta chain. In germline, CDR1 is KGHSH, CDR2 LQKENI. V shed 2 bases, J shed 4 bases, and the junction held 3 bases outside the gene matches. The CDR3 totals 14 residues. Some clones are missing from TCRdb's copy, which holds only in-frame ones; the method was immunoSEQ multiplex PCR. This repertoire shows more than 9,500 clones, over 75% found once; its top ten account for over 0.45%. The sample comes from a study of monozygotic twins with cystic fibrosis. The rearrangement joins TRBV18 to TRBJ2-7, with 9 nucleotides matching TRBD1. The sample taken for sequencing was blood. This TCR came from a man aged 18-30 years with cystic fibrosis. CDR3 region: CASSPGTGTYEQYF. The CDR3 nucleotides are TGTGCCAGCTCACCAGGGACAGGGACATACGAGCAGTACTTC.